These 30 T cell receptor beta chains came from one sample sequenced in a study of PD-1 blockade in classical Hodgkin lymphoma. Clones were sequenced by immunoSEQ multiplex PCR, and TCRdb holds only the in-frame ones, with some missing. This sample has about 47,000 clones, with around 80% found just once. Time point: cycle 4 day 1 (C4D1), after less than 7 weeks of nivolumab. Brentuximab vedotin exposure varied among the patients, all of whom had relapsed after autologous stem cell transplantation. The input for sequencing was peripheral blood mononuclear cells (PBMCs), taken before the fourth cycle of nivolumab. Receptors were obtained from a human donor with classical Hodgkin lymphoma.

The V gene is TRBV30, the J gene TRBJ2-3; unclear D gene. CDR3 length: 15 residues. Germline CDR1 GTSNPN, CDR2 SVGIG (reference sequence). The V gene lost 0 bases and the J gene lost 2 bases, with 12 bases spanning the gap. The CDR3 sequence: CAWSVHNSNTDTQYF. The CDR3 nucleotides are TGTGCCTGGAGTGTACATAACAGCAACACAGATACGCAGTATTTT.

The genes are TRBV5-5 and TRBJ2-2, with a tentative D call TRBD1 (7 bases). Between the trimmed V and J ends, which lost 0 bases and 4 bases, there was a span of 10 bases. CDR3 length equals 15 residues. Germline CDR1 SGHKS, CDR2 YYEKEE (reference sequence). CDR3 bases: TGTGCCAGCAGCTTGGCAGGGGGGATCACCGGGGAGCTGTTTTTT. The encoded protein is CASSLAGGITGELFF.

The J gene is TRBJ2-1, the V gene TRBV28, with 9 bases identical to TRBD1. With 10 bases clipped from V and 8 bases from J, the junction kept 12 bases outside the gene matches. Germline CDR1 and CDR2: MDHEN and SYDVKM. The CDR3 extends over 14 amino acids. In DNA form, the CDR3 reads TGTGCCACCCAACCGGGACAGGGTTGGTATGAGCAGTTCTTC. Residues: CATQPGQGWYEQFF.

In nucleotides, the CDR3 is TGTGCCAGTAGTGGCAGCGGGAGGGCCCGTGAGCAGTTCTTC. It specifies CASSGSGRAREQFF. V usage is TRBV19 and J usage is TRBJ2-1; TRBD2 matches at 10 bases. From germline, CDR1 is LNHDA and CDR2 SQIVND (reference sequence). The CDR3 spans 14 residues. With V trimmed by 5 bases and J by 9 bases, 7 bases remained unmatched.

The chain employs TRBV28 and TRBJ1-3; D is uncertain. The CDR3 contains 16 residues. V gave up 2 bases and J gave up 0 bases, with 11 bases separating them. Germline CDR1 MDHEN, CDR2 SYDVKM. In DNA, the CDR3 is TGTGCCAGCAGTTTAATCCTCCAAAGCTCTGGAAACACCATATATTTT. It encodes CASSLILQSSGNTIYF.

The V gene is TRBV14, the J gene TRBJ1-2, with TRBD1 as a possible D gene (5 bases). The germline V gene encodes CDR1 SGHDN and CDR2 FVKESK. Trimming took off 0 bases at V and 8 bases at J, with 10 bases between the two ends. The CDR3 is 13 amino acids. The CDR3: CASSQDLGGGYTF. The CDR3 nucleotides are TGTGCCAGCAGCCAAGATCTCGGGGGGGGCTACACCTTC. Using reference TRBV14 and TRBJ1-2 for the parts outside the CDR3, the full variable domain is EAGVTQFPSHSVIEKGQTVTLRCDPISGHDNLYWYRRVMGKEIKFLLHFVKESKQDESGMPNNRFLAERTGGTYSTLKVQPAELEDSGVYFCASSQDLGGGYTFGSGTRLTVV.

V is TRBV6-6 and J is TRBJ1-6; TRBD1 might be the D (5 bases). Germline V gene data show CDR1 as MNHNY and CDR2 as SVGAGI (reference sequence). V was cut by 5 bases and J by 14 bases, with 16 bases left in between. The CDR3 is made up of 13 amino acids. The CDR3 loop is CASSPEQGGALHF. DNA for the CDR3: TGTGCCAGCAGTCCCGAGCAGGGAGGGGCCCTCCACTTT.

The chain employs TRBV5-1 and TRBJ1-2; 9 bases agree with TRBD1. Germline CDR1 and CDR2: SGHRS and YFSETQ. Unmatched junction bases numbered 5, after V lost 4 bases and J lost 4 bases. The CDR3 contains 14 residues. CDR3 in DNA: TGCGCCAGCAGCGTACAGGGGGCCAGCTATGGCTACACCTTC. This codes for CASSVQGASYGYTF.

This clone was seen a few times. This CDR3 reads CASGGTATNEKLFF. The CDR3 DNA follows: TGTGCCAGTGGGGGGACAGCAACTAATGAAAAACTGTTTTTT. The chain joins TRBV19 to TRBJ1-4; the match to TRBD1 covers 7 bases. V dropped 8 bases and J dropped 0; count of bases not matched to a gene: 3. Germline CDR1 and CDR2: LNHDA and SQIVND (reference sequence). The CDR3 extends over 14 amino acids. Full variable domain (rest looked up from reference TRBV19 and TRBJ1-4): DGGITQSPKYLFRKEGQNVTLSCEQNLNHDAMYWYRQDPGQGLRLIYYSQIVNDFQKGDIAEGYSVSREKKESFPLTVTSAQKNPTAFYLCASGGTATNEKLFFGSGTQLSVL.

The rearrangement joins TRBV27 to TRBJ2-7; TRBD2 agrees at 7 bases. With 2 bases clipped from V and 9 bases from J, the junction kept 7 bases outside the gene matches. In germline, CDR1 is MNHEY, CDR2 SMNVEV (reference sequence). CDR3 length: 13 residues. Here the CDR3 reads CASSLQFGEGQYF. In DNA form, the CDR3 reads TGTGCCAGCAGTTTACAGTTCGGGGAGGGGCAGTACTTC.

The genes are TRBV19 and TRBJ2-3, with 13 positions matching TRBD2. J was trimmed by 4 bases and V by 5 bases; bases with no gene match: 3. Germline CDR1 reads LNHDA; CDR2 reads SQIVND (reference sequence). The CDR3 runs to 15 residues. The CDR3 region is CASSYGLAGADTQYF. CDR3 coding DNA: TGTGCCAGTAGTTATGGACTAGCGGGGGCAGATACGCAGTATTTT.

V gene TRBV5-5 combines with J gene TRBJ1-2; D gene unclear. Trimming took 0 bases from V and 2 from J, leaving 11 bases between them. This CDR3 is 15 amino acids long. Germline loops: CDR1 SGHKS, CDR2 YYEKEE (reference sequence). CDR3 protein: CASSLDHRKNYGYTF. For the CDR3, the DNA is TGTGCCAGCAGCTTGGATCACAGAAAGAACTATGGCTACACCTTC. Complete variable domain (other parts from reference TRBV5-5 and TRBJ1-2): DAGVTQSPTHLIKTRGQQVTLRCSPISGHKSVSWYQQVLGQGPQFIFQYYEKEERGRGNFPDRFSARQFPNYSSELNVNALLLGDSALYLCASSLDHRKNYGYTFGSGTRLTVV.

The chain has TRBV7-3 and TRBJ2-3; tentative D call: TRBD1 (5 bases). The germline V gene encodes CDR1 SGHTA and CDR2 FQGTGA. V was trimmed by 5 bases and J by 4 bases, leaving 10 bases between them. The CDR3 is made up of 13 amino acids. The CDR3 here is CASSPTGPDTQYF. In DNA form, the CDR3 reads TGTGCCAGCAGCCCCACAGGACCAGATACGCAGTATTTT.

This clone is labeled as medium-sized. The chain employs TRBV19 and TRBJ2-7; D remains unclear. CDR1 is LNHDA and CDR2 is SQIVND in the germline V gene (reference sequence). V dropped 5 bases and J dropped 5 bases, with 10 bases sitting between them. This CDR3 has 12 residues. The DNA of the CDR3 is TGTGCCAGTAGTTGGGGTCGGGACGAGCAGTACTTC. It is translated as CASSWGRDEQYF.

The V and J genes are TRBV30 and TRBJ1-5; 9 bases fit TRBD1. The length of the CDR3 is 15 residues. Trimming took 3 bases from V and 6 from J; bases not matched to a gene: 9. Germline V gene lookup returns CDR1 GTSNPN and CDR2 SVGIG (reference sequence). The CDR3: CAWSPSGTGRQPQHF. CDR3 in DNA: TGTGCCTGGAGCCCATCCGGGACAGGGCGTCAGCCCCAGCATTTT.

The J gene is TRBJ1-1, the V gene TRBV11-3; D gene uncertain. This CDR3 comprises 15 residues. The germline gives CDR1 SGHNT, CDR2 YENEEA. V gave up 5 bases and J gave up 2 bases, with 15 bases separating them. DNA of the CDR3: TGTGCCAGCAGCCCTGGACCCTGGGGAAACACTGAAGCTTTCTTT. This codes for CASSPGPWGNTEAFF. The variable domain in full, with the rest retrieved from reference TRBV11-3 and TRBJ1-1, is EAGVVQSPRYKIIEKKQPVAFWCNPISGHNTLYWYLQNLGQGPELLIRYENEEAVDDSQLPKDRFSAERLKGVDSTLKIQPAELGDSAVYLCASSPGPWGNTEAFFGQGTRLTVV.

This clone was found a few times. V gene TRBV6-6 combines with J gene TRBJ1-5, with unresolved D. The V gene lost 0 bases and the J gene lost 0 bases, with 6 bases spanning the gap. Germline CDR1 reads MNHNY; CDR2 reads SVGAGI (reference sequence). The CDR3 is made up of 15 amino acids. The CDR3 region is CASSYSWDSNQPQHF. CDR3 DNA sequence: TGTGCCAGCAGTTACTCGTGGGATAGCAATCAGCCCCAGCATTTT.

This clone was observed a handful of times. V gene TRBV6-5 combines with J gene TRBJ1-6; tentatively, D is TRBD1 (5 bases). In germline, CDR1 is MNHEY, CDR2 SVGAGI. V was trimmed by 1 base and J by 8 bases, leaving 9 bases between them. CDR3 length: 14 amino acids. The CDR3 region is CASSYYPGDSPLHF. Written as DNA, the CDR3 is TGTGCCAGCAGTTACTATCCGGGGGATTCACCCCTCCACTTT.

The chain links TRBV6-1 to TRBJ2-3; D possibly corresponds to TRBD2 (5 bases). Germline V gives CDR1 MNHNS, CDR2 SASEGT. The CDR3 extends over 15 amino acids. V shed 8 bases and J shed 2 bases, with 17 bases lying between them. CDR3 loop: CASLPREFSTDTQYF. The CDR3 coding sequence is TGTGCCAGCTTGCCCCGGGAATTCTCCACAGATACGCAGTATTTT.

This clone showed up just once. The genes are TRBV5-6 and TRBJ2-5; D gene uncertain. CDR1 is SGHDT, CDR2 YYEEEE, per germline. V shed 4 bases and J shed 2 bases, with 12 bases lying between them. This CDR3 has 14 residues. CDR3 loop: CASSRLVGQETQYF. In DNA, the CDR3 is TGTGCCAGCAGCCGGCTGGTAGGGCAAGAGACCCAGTACTTC.

The CDR3 spells CASSTKDRGFNEKLFF. The CDR3 DNA is TGTGCCAGCAGCACCAAGGACAGGGGGTTTAATGAAAAACTGTTTTTT. The chain recombines TRBV11-2 with TRBJ1-4; 10 positions agree with TRBD1. CDR1 and CDR2 (germline): SGHAT, FQNNGV. V lost 5 bases and J lost 4; bases outside the gene matches: 7. The CDR3 covers 16 residues.

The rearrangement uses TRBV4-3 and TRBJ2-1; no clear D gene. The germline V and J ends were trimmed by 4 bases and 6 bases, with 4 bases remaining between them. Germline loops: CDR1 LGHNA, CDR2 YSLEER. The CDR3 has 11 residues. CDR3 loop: CASSLLNEQFF. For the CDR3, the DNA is TGCGCCAGCAGCCTACTCAATGAGCAGTTCTTC.

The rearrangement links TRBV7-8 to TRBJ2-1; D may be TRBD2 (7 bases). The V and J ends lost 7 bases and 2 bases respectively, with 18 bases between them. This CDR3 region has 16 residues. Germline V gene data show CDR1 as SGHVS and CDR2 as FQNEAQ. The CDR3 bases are TGTGCCAGCACCCATTCGGGGGGCACAACCTACAATGAGCAGTTCTTC. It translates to CASTHSGGTTYNEQFF. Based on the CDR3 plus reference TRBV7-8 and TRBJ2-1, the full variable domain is GAGVSQSPRYKVAKRGQDVALRCDPISGHVSLFWYQQALGQGPEFLTYFQNEAQLDKSGLPSDRFFAERPEGSVSTLKIQRTQQEDSAVYLCASTHSGGTTYNEQFFGPGTRLTVL.

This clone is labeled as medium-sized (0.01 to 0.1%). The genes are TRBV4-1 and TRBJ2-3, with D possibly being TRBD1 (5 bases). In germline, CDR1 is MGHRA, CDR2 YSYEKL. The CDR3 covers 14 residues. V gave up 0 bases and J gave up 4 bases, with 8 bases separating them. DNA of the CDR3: TGCGCCAGCAGCCAAGATATAGGGGCAGATACGCAGTATTTT. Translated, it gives CASSQDIGADTQYF.

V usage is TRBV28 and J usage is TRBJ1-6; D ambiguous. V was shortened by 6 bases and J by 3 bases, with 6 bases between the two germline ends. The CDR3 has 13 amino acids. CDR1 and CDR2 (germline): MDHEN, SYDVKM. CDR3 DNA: TGTGCCAGCAGCCCGGGCTATAATTCACCCCTCCACTTT. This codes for CASSPGYNSPLHF.

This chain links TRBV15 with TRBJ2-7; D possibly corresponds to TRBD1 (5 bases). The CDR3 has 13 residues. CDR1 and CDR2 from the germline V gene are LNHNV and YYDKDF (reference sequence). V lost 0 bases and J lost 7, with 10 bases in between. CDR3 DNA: TGTGCCACCAGCAGAGATAAGGGGCGAGAGCAGTACTTC. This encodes CATSRDKGREQYF.

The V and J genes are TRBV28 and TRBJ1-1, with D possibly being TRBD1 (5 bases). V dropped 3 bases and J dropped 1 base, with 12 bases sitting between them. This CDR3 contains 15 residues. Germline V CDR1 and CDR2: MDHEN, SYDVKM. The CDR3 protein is CASSFIDRPNTEAFF. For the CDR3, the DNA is TGTGCCAGCAGTTTTATTGACAGACCGAACACTGAAGCTTTCTTT.

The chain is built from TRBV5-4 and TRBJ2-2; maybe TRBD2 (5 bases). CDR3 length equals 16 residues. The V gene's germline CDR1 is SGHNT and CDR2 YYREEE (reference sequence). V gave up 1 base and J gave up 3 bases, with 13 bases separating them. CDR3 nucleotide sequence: TGTGCCAGCAGCTTGTCGAGAGGGTGGGACACCGGGGAGCTGTTTTTT. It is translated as CASSLSRGWDTGELFF.

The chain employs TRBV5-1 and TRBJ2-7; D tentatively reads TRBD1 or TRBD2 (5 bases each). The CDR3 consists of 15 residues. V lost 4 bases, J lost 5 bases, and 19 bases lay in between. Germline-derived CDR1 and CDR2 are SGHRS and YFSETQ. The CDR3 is CASSMGTGWMHEQYF. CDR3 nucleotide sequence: TGCGCCAGCAGCATGGGGACCGGGTGGATGCACGAGCAGTACTTC.

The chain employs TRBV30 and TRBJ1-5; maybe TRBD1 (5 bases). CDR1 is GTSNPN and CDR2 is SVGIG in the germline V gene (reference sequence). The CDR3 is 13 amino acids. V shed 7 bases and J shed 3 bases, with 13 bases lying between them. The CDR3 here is CAYTVGLNQPQHF. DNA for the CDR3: TGTGCCTATACCGTGGGACTCAATCAGCCCCAGCATTTT. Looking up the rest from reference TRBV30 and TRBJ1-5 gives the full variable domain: SQTIHQWPATLVQPVGSPLSLECTVEGTSNPNLYWYRQAAGRGLQLLFYSVGIGQISSEVPQNLSASRPQDRQFILSSKKLLLSDSGFYLCAYTVGLNQPQHFGDGTRLSIL.